The TCR beta chain under discussion was sequenced for a study of cytomegalovirus exposure and HLA in healthy donors. Study-wide results and limits: A later analysis associated under 20,000 TCR beta sequences with HLA alleles at a 0.05 false discovery rate. In a later analysis, HLA-associated TCR beta chains were more clonally expanded than equally common others.

Concerning this clone itself: What it recognizes is unknown.

The germline V gene encodes CDR1 ENHRY and CDR2 SYGVKD. Trimming shortened V by 10 bases and J by 2 bases, and 11 bases separated the two germline ends. This CDR3 is built from 12 residues. Vbeta (60) and Jbeta (13) primers were used in the PCR. Assay used: immunoSEQ multiplex PCR; TCRdb lists only in-frame clones, some missing. The data show under 200,000 clones, more than 65% seen once. Sequenced: PBMCs. The receptor was isolated from a woman aged 25 to 39 in good health and CMV-seropositive. The V call is TRBV10-3, the J call TRBJ1-1; D uncertain. The CDR3 protein is CATTASNTEAFF. The CDR3 coding sequence is TGTGCCACCACGGCTAGCAACACTGAAGCTTTCTTT.